This T cell receptor beta chain was recorded in a study of T and B cells in COVID-19 patients (dated by TCRdb to between 2020 and 2021). In the study overall: Using TRB and IGH repertoire sequencing of peripheral blood, the study characterized adaptive immunity in COVID-19 patients who had active infection or had recovered. A recovered cohort included more than 15 patients who provided approximately 20 samples, and most of these patients had mild to moderate COVID-19 treated on an outpatient basis. Median age was roughly 32 years in the recovered cohort versus more than 65 years in the active-infection cohort. Of the approximately 20 patients in the active-infection cohort, some eleven were critically ill and needed mechanical ventilation or ECMO. Of the 20 to 25 patients in the active-infection cohort, roughly 18 had comorbidities associated with unfavorable COVID-19 outcome. The TCR and BCR sequence repository comprised 30 to 45 patients and over 60 time points, with over 7 million TCR sequences analysed. A couple of patients were included in both the recovered and active cohorts because samples were available from active disease and after recovery. For the repertoire analyses, the comparison was an age-matched reference group of about 40 healthy donors who were negative for COVID-19 antibodies. As many as 9 follow-up blood samples were taken per patient, and some of the samples covered different disease stages within the same individual. General conclusions and limits of the study: Few blood samples were available from mildly ill patients while symptoms were present or from severe cases at early time points. Strongly skewed TRBV/TRBJ gene usage was reported in patients with COVID-19. Prospective validation of the reported TCR clusters was stated to be required before clinical use. During active COVID-19 the TRB repertoires were highly clonal, but at recovery diversity and richness rose above the levels seen in healthy donors. The size of the cohort was considered insufficient for assessing HLA contributions to COVID-19 susceptibility or severity. A total of roughly 2,300 TCR clusters were exclusive to the recovered cohort, and 25 to 35 of those clusters were low-pGen clusters. Specific T cell subsets (CD4+/Treg/CD8+) and sorted SARS-CoV-2-responsive or tetramer+ T cells had not yet been sequenced, and these experiments were ongoing.

The junction shows trimming of 2 bases on V and 7 bases on J, plus 12 bases between the germline ends. Reading the germline V gene (reference sequence) gives CDR1 SGHKS and CDR2 YYEKEE. The CDR3 spans 14 residues, from the cysteine through the phenylalanine. Only CDR3 DNA is held: 42 bases, read in frame from base 1. With regard to this clonotype: The antigen this receptor binds is unknown. No base quality values were provided; no much bigger clone lies one nucleotide off.

TRB repertoires were amplified from around 230-520 ng of genomic DNA extracted from blood. Instrument on record: Illumina MiSeq. Multiplex PCR with BIOMED2 TRB-A/B primer pools was used to amplify the TRB rearrangements. Illumina-compatible adapters and 7-nucleotide sample barcodes were added to the amplicons in two consecutive PCRs. All library PCRs used Phusion HS II polymerase. Amplicons were gel-purified with the NucleoSpin Gel and PCR Clean-up kit, quantified on Qubit, and pooled at 4 to 5 nM. Amplicon pool quality was checked on an Agilent 2100 Bioanalyzer before Illumina next-generation sequencing. As for the authors' bioinformatics: Annotation of TRB rearrangements was done in MiXCR 3.0.8 with the default MiXCR reference library. Non-productive reads and sequences with fewer than 2 reads were removed, and each unique CDR3 nucleotide sequence was counted as one clone. Clonality, diversity, richness and V-J gene usage were calculated in R 3.5.1. TCR clustering by CDR3 similarity used GLIPH2, with generation probabilities calculated by OLGA. Only GLIPH2 clusters containing at least four unique TCR clonotypes present in at least three individuals were kept. TCRdb cleaned the public reads at Q25 with fastp, built clones with MiXCR and kept in-frame beta chains. Each entry merges the rows of one CDR3 protein and shows their most common DNA and genes. The V and J calls follow TCRdb's processing rather than the paper's. This sample has some 17,000 distinct CDR3 sequences in its table, and 27% of those were observed once. Approximately 3.1% of the sample lies in the top ten.

The sequence came from a human donor who had recovered from COVID-19. The sequence joins TRBV5-5 to TRBJ1-4, and TRBD1 may be the D gene, going by 6 matching bases. Specimen: blood. The bases are TGTGCCAGCAGCTTTCAAGAAGGGGGTGAAAAACTGTTTTTT. Translated, this gives CASSFQEGGEKLFF.